The present T cell receptor beta chain was sequenced within a study of blood T cells in healthy people across ages. General observations from the study: Fewer expanded clones and more diversity marked long-lived versus aged donors.

In this sample, this clonotype turned up a few times. Its antigen remains unidentified. V gave up 7 bases and J gave up 2 bases, with 15 bases separating them. CDR1 is SQVTM, CDR2 ANQGSEA, per germline. The CDR3 extends over 14 amino acids. The authors ran a second PCR of 7 to 11 cycles using a sample-barcoded 5' primer and a J-beta primer mix. MiXCR, applied by TCRdb to the 5' RACE reads, yields one record per CDR3 protein. The sample lists about 940,000 distinct CDR3 sequences, around 48% seen once, with around an eighth in the top ten. This chain connects TRBV29-1 to TRBJ2-1; tentative D call: TRBD1 (6 bases). Sequenced input: blood. This TCR was sampled from a young man in good health. The CDR3 reads CSALPRGTYNEQFF. CDR3 DNA sequence: TGCAGCGCCCTCCCCAGGGGCACCTACAATGAGCAGTTCTTC.